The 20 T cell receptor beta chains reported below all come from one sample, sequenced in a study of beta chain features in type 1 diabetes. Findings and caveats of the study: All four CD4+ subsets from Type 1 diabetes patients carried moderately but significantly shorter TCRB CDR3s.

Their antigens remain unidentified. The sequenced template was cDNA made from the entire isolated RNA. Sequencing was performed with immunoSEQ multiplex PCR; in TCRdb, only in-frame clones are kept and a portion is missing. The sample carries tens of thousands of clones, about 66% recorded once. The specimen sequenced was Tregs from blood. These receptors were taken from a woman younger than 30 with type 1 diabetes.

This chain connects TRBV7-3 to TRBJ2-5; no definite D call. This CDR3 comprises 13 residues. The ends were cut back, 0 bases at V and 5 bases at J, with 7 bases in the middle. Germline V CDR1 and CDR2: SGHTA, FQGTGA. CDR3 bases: TGTGCCAGCAGCTTAACATACGAGGAGACCCAGTACTTC. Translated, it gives CASSLTYEETQYF.

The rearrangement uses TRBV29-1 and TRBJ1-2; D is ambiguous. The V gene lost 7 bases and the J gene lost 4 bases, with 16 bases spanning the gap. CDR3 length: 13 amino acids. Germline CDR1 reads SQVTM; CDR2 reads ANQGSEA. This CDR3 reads CSDSPGILYGYTF. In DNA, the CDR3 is TGCAGCGACTCTCCCGGGATACTCTATGGCTACACCTTC.

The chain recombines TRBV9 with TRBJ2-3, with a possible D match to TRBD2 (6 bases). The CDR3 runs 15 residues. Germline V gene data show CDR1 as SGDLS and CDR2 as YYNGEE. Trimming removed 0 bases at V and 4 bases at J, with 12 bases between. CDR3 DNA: TGTGCCAGCAGCGTAGTCCTCGGGGGTGCAGATACGCAGTATTTT. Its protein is CASSVVLGGADTQYF.

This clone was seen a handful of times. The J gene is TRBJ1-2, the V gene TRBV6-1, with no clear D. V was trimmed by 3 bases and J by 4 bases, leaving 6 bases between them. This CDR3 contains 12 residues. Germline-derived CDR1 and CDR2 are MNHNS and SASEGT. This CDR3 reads CASSDGGYGYTF. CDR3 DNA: TGTGCCAGCAGTGACGGCGGCTATGGCTACACCTTC.

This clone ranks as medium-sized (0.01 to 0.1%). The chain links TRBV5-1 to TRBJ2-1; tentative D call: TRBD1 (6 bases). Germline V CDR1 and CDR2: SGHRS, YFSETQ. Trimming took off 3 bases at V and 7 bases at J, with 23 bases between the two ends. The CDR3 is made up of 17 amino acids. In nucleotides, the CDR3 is TGCGCCAGCAGCTCAGATTTAACAGGGTCCAGGGTGAATGAGCAGTTCTTC. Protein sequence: CASSSDLTGSRVNEQFF.

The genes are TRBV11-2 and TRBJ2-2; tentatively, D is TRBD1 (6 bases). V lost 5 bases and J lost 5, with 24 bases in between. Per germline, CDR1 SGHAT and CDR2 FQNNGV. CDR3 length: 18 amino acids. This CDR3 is CASSQRAIPGTQTGELFF. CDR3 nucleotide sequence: TGTGCCAGCAGCCAAAGGGCGATACCCGGGACACAAACCGGGGAGCTGTTTTTT.

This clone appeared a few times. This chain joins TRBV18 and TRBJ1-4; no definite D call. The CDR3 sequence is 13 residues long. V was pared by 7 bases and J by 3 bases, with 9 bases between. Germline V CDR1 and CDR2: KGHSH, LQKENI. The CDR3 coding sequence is TGTGCCAGCTGCGGCAGACCTAATGAAAAACTGTTTTTT. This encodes CASCGRPNEKLFF.

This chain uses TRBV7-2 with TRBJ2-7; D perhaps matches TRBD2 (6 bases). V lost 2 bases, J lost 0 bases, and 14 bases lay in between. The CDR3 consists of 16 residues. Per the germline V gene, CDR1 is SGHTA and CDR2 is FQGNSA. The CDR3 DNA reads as TGTGCCAGCAGCTTACGGCAGGGAGGTGCCTCCTACGAGCAGTACTTC. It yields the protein CASSLRQGGASYEQYF.

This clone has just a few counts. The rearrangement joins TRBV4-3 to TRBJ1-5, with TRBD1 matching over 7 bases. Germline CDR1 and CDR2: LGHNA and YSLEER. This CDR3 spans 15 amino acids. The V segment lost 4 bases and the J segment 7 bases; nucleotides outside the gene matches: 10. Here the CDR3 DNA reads TGCGCCAGCAGCCCAAGATTTAGGGGGCCCCAGCCCCAGCATTTT. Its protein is CASSPRFRGPQPQHF.

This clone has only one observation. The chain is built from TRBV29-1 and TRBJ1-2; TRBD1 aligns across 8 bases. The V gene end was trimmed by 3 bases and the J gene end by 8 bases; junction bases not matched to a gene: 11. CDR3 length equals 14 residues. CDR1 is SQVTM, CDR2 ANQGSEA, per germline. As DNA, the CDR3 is TGCAGCGTTGACGTCACGGGACAGGCGCGGGGCTACACCTTC. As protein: CSVDVTGQARGYTF.

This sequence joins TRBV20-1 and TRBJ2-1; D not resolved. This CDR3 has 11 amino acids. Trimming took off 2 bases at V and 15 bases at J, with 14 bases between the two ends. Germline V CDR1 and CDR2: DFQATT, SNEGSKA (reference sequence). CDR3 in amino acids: CSARPSTWPFF. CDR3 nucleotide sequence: TGCAGTGCTAGACCCTCGACATGGCCGTTCTTC.

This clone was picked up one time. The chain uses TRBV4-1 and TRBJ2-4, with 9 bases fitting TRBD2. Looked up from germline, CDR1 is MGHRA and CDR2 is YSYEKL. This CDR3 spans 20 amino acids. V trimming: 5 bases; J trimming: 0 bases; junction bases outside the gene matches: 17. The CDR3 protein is CASSTLTGTSKILAKNIQYF. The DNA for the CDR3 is TGCGCCAGCAGCACCTTAACCGGGACTAGCAAAATACTAGCCAAAAACATTCAGTACTTC.

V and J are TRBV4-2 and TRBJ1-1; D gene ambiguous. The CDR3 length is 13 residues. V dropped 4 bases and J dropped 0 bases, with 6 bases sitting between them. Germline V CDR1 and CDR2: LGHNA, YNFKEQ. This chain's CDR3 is CASSRRVNTEAFF. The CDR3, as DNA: TGTGCCAGCAGCCGGAGAGTGAACACTGAAGCTTTCTTT.

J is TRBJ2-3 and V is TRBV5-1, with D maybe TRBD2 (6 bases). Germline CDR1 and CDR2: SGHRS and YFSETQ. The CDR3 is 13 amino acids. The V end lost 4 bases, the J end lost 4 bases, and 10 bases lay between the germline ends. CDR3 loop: CASSLGEADTQYF. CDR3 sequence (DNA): TGCGCCAGCAGCCTCGGGGAGGCAGATACGCAGTATTTT.

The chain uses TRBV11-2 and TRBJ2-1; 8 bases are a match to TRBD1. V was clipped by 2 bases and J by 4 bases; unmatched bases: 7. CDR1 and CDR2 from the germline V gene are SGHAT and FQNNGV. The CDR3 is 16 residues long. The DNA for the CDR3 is TGTGCCAGCAGCTTATTTAGGACAGGGAAGTACAATGAGCAGTTCTTC. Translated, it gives CASSLFRTGKYNEQFF.

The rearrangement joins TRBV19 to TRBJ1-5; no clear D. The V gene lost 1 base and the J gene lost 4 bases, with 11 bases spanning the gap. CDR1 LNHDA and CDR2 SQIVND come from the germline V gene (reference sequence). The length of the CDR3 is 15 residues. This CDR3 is CASSIAAAGNQPQHF. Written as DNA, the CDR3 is TGTGCCAGTAGTATAGCAGCGGCAGGTAATCAGCCCCAGCATTTT.

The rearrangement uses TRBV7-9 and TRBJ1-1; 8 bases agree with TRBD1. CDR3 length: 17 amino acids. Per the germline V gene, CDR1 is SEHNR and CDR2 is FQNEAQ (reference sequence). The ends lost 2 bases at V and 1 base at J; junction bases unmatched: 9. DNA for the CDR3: TGTGCCAGCAGCTTAACCGGGACAGGCTTACGGAACACTGAAGCTTTCTTT. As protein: CASSLTGTGLRNTEAFF.

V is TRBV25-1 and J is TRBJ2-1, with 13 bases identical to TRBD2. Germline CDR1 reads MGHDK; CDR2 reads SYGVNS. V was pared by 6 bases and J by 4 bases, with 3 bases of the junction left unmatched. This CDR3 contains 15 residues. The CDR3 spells CASSPGLAGYNEQFF. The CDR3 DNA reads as TGTGCCAGCAGCCCGGGACTAGCGGGGTACAATGAGCAGTTCTTC. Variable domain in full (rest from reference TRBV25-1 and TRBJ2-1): EADIYQTPRYLVIGTGKKITLECSQTMGHDKMYWYQQDPGMELHLIHYSYGVNSTEKGDLSSESTVSRIRTEHFPLTLESARPSHTSQYLCASSPGLAGYNEQFFGPGTRLTVL.

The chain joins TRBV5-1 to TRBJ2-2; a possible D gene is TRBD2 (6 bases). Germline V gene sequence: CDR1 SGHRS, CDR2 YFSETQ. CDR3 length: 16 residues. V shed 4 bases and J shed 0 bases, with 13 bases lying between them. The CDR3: CASSLLGLTNTGELFF. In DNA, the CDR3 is TGCGCCAGCAGCCTCTTGGGACTGACGAACACCGGGGAGCTGTTTTTT.

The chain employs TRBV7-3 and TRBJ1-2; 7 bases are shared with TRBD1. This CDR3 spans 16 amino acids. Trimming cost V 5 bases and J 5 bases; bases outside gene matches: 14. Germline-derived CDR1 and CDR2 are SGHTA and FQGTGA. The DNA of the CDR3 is TGTGCCAGCAGCCCAGGGGGAGGCACACACCGTTATGGCTACACCTTC. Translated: CASSPGGGTHRYGYTF. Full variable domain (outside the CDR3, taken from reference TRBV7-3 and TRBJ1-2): GAGVSQTPSNKVTEKGKYVELRCDPISGHTALYWYRQSLGQGPEFLIYFQGTGAADDSGLPNDRFFAVRPEGSVSTLKIQRTERGDSAVYLCASSPGGGTHRYGYTFGSGTRLTVV.